The rows below give T cell receptor beta chains drawn from one sample of a study of metastatic and nonmetastatic thyroid tumors. Using MiXCR, TCRdb reanalyzed the PCR reads. The sample records 30,000 to 45,000 clones, about 27% being singletons. Material for sequencing was blood. The origin of the receptors is a male donor with papillary thyroid cancer or a benign thyroid nodule (not recorded which). Some clones in this sample may be carry-over from other donors' samples. Each CDR3 is given with its conserved first and last residue. Fields, in order: J gene, V gene, D gene, clone size, CDR3 DNA, CDR3 protein. The D gene is left open where the match is weak. The size entry is marked missing in some rows and otherwise reads once, few, many or a size class.

TRBJ1-6 | TRBV7-2 | - | - | TGTGCCAGCAGCTTAACGTCACCCCTCCACTTT | CASSLTSPLHF
TRBJ2-5 | TRBV28 | - | many | TGTGCCAGCCAGCGAGAACCCCCCGCCCAGTACTTC | CASQREPPAQYF
TRBJ2-3 | TRBV6-2/TRBV6-3 | TRBD2 | - | TGTGCCAGCAGTCCCCGCATCCGCCCTAGCGGCAGGTCCTTCGATACGCAGTATTTT | CASSPRIRPSGRSFDTQYF
TRBJ2-2 | TRBV11-2 | - | - | TGTGCCAGCAGCTTAATGTGGAATGGGGCCGGGGAGCTGTTTTTT | CASSLMWNGAGELFF
TRBJ2-7 | TRBV28 | - | - | TGTGCCAGCACCGGATCCTACGAGCAGTACTTC | CASTGSYEQYF
TRBJ1-5 | TRBV20-1 | - | - | TGCAGTGCCCCGGACGGGGGTAATCAGCCCCAGCATTTT | CSAPDGGNQPQHF
TRBJ1-1 | TRBV28 | - | few | TGTGCCAGCAGTTATGGGGGCACTAACACTGAAGCTTTCTTT | CASSYGGTNTEAFF
TRBJ2-1 | TRBV15 | TRBD1 | few | TGTGCCACCAGCAGAGATGGAGAGGGGGCGGATGAGCAGTTCTTC | CATSRDGEGADEQFF
TRBJ1-2 | TRBV7-8 | - | - | TGTGCCAGCAGCCCCCGGACAGATACGGACTATGGCTACACCTTC | CASSPRTDTDYGYTF
TRBJ1-2 | TRBV27 | TRBD1 | - | TGTGCCAGCAGCCAATACAGGGGGCATGGCTACACCTTC | CASSQYRGHGYTF
TRBJ1-2 | TRBV28 | TRBD1 | - | TGTGCCAGCTGTCAAGTTCGGACAGGGGGCACCTATGGCTACACCTTC | CASCQVRTGGTYGYTF
TRBJ1-5 | TRBV5-1 | - | - | TGCGCCAGCAGCTTGGACCCAGTCAGCTATAGCAATCAGCCCCAGCATTTT | CASSLDPVSYSNQPQHF
TRBJ2-6 | TRBV6-5 | - | medium-sized | TGTGCCAGCAGTTACTCAGGGGATTCTGGGGCCAACGTCCTGACTTTC | CASSYSGDSGANVLTF
TRBJ2-3 | TRBV2 | TRBD2 | - | TGTGCCAGCAGAGATCGCGGACTAGCGGGAGGATATACGCAGTATTTT | CASRDRGLAGGYTQYF
TRBJ1-2 | TRBV5-4 | TRBD1 | - | TGTGCCAGCAGCTTAGGACAGGGGGCAGTCGGCTATGGCTACACCTTC | CASSLGQGAVGYGYTF
TRBJ1-6 | TRBV28 | - | few | TGTGCCAGCAGCTTTCCCACCAGGAAAGGGGGTAATTCACCCCTCCACTTT | CASSFPTRKGGNSPLHF
TRBJ2-7 | TRBV20-1 | - | - | TGCAGTGCTAGGATTCCGGGAAGTTCCCACGAGCAGTACTTC | CSARIPGSSHEQYF
TRBJ1-1 | TRBV28 | - | medium-sized | TGTGCCAGCAGCCATAGGGGTGGGGGGGCTCTCACTGAAGCTTTCTTT | CASSHRGGGALTEAFF
TRBJ2-7 | TRBV7-2 | - | few | TGTGCCAGCAGCTTAGCCCCCGGGTCAGGGCGCGAGCAGTACTTC | CASSLAPGSGREQYF
TRBJ2-7 | TRBV12-5 | TRBD2 | - | TGTGCTAGCGGCACCCCGGGGGGACAGTACTTC | CASGTPGGQYF
TRBJ1-1 | TRBV5-1 | - | once | TGCGCCAGCAGCTTGGCCCAGGCAAACACTGAAGCTTTCTTT | CASSLAQANTEAFF
TRBJ2-1 | TRBV20-1 | TRBD2 | - | TGCAGTGCTAGAGGTAGTAGCGGGAGGGTTTCCTACAATGAGCAGTTCTTC | CSARGSSGRVSYNEQFF
TRBJ2-3 | TRBV3-1 | TRBD2 | - | TGTGCCAGCAGCCGGGAGCGGGGGCACACAGATACGCAGTATTTT | CASSRERGHTDTQYF
TRBJ2-2 | TRBV7-9 | - | - | TGTGCCAGCAGGGGTAACACCGGGGAGCTGTTTTTT | CASRGNTGELFF
TRBJ2-1 | TRBV6-2/TRBV6-3 | - | many | TGTGCCAGCAGATCTGTGAGCTCCTACAATGAGCAGTTCTTC | CASRSVSSYNEQFF
TRBJ2-3 | TRBV27 | TRBD2 | few | TGTGCCAGCAAACTAGCGGGAGGTAATACGCAGTATTTT | CASKLAGGNTQYF
TRBJ1-2 | TRBV30 | - | many | TGTGCCTCGACAGCCAACTATGGCTACACCTTC | CASTANYGYTF
TRBJ2-1 | TRBV6-1 | TRBD1 | few | TGTGCCAGCACACAACCGGGACAGGGATACAATGAGCAGTTCTTC | CASTQPGQGYNEQFF
TRBJ2-2 | TRBV15 | - | many | TGTGCCACCAGCAGGCCGGGACACTTAAACACCGGGGAGCTGTTTTTT | CATSRPGHLNTGELFF
TRBJ2-7 | TRBV5-1 | TRBD1 | medium-sized | TGCGCCAGCAGCTTGACAGGGGCATCCTCCTACGAGCAGTACTTC | CASSLTGASSYEQYF
TRBJ1-1 | TRBV7-9 | - | - | TGTGCCAGCAGCTCCGGACGGTCCCAAGCTTTCTTT | CASSSGRSQAFF
TRBJ1-5 | TRBV20-1 | - | - | TGCAGTGCTCGGAGCGGGAATCAGCCCCAGCATTTT | CSARSGNQPQHF
TRBJ2-7 | TRBV5-1 | TRBD2 | medium-sized | TGCGCCAGCAGCTTATCCCCCGGGACTAGCGGCTACGAGCAGTACTTC | CASSLSPGTSGYEQYF
TRBJ2-2 | TRBV5-1 | - | many | TGCGCCAACCAGGAGGAGAGCACCGGGGAGCTGTTTTTT | CANQEESTGELFF
TRBJ2-7 | TRBV18 | - | - | TGTGCCAGCTCACCGGACAGCTCCTACGAGCAGTACTTC | CASSPDSSYEQYF
TRBJ2-7 | TRBV7-8 | - | many | TGTGCCAGCAGCTTAGGCGGTCAGGGGCTCGACGAGCAGTACTTC | CASSLGGQGLDEQYF
TRBJ2-1 | TRBV5-1 | TRBD1 | many | TGCGCCAGCAGCTTACAGGGGATTAATGAGCAGTTCTTC | CASSLQGINEQFF
TRBJ2-7 | TRBV13 | TRBD2 | once | TGTGCCAGCAGCTCACCAACGGGACATGTGACTAGCGGGAGGATAGAGCAGTACTTC | CASSSPTGHVTSGRIEQYF
TRBJ2-1 | TRBV5-1 | TRBD2 | many | TGCGCCAGCAGCTTGGCACTAGCGGGACTCGATGAGCAGTTCTTC | CASSLALAGLDEQFF
TRBJ1-5 | TRBV6-2/TRBV6-3 | TRBD1 | many | TGTGCCAGCAGATCCCAGGGGGCGAGCAATCAGCCCCAGCATTTT | CASRSQGASNQPQHF
TRBJ2-7 | TRBV10-2 | TRBD1 | medium-sized | TGCGCCAGCAGTGAAACAGGGGGCTACGAGCAGTACTTC | CASSETGGYEQYF
TRBJ2-5 | TRBV2 | - | - | TGTGCCAGCAGTGATAGGGACTTCCAAGAGACCCAGTACTTC | CASSDRDFQETQYF
TRBJ2-1 | TRBV5-1 | - | - | TGCGCCAGCACCCCCGGATCCTACAATGAGCAGTTCTTC | CASTPGSYNEQFF
TRBJ2-7 | TRBV20-1 | - | many | TGCAGTGCTCCCTTCACGGACTACGAGCAGTACTTC | CSAPFTDYEQYF
TRBJ2-3 | TRBV7-2 | - | - | TGTGCCAGCAGCTTAGCCCTCAACCCCCCCGCAGATACGCAGTATTTT | CASSLALNPPADTQYF
TRBJ2-3 | TRBV20-1 | - | - | TGCAGGGGGACAATCCGGGGGGTGACAACCACAGATACGCAGTATTTT | CRGTIRGVTTTDTQYF
TRBJ2-3 | TRBV3-1 | - | many | TGTGCCAGCAGCCAAGAGGTGGGGCCAGATACGCAGTATTTT | CASSQEVGPDTQYF
TRBJ2-7 | TRBV6-1 | TRBD2 | few | TGTGCCAGCAGTGGACTAGCGGGAGGGTCCGAGCAGTACTTC | CASSGLAGGSEQYF
TRBJ2-7 | TRBV11-2 | TRBD2 | - | TGTGCCAGCAGCCCTCGGTCTAGCGGGTTTGGCGAGCAGTACTTC | CASSPRSSGFGEQYF
TRBJ1-2 | TRBV12-3/TRBV12-4 | - | medium-sized | TGTGCCAGCAGTTTCCGGACAGATAAGGGCGCTGGCTACACCTTC | CASSFRTDKGAGYTF
TRBJ2-7 | TRBV18 | - | few | TGTGCCAGCTCACCAGGGCAGGACGGCTACGAGCAGTACTTC | CASSPGQDGYEQYF
TRBJ2-1 | TRBV6-1 | - | many | TGTGCCAGCATTCTTGATCCCCGTAGTTCCTACAATGAGCAGTTCTTC | CASILDPRSSYNEQFF
TRBJ1-5 | TRBV20-1 | - | - | TGCAGTGCTAGTTTTGGGGGGTATAGCAATCAGCCCCAGCATTTT | CSASFGGYSNQPQHF
TRBJ1-1 | TRBV18 | - | few | TGTGCCAGCTCACCACTCAACCAGGGGCCGAACACTGAAGCTTTCTTT | CASSPLNQGPNTEAFF